A selection of T cell receptor beta chains follows, all from one sample in a study of shared clonotypes between healthy human individuals. Repertoires were generated with immunoSEQ multiplex PCR, while TCRdb's copy carries only in-frame clones and drops some. Among some 2 million clones listed, around 96% were seen once. The material sequenced was naive CD8+ T cells sorted from blood. The receptor source for this set is a man between 18 and 29 years old in good health. Each CDR3 is given with its conserved first and last residue. Fields, in order: D gene, clone size, V gene, CDR3 protein. A D gene is named only where the DNA matches it firmly. The size of a clone is reported for some rows only, either as once, few or many, or as a class for expanded clones.

NA	few	TRBV6-5	CASSYGGPTEAFF
NA	NA	TRBV15	CATSTGPPGGNQPQHF
NA	NA	TRBV13	CASSSMAEGRRESPLHF
TRBD1	NA	TRBV19	CASSLTGSNTEAFF
NA	NA	TRBV19	CAAGTSYTGELFF
NA	NA	TRBV4-1	CASSQDSGYEQYF
NA	NA	TRBV5-4	CASSLRDSYEQYF
TRBD2	NA	TRBV28	CASSSRAGATDTQYF
NA	NA	TRBV28	CASSPFAGSSYNEQFF
TRBD1	NA	TRBV19	CASSTGADFYEQYF
NA	NA	TRBV11-2	CASGSSLGWETQYF
NA	NA	TRBV27	CASSFSRTGNTIYF
NA	NA	TRBV10-3	CAISEPNNPGHPNEQFF
NA	NA	TRBV7-8	CASSLVLEGDREQYF
NA	NA	TRBV4-1	CASSQDKGYEQYF
NA	NA	TRBV6-5	CASSPQGQTEAFF
NA	NA	TRBV27	CASSSRGGTGELFF
NA	NA	TRBV7-9	CASRGGATDTQYF
TRBD1	NA	TRBV5-6	CASSWAGQGLYEQYF
NA	NA	TRBV27	CASSLLENQETQYF
NA	NA	TRBV30	CAWNPREASEAFF
NA	NA	TRBV18	CASSPPRGVGSYEQYF
NA	NA	TRBV7-9	CASSLAIGGVPTGELFF
TRBD1	NA	TRBV2	CASSVKTGYEQYF
NA	NA	TRBV6-1	CASSGPGPTIQETQYF